These T cell receptor beta chains were read from a single sample in a study of human thymus T cells. Assay: immunoSEQ multiplex PCR; the TCRdb copy retains only in-frame clones and omits some. The data show 65,000 to 90,000 clones, about 95% seen once. The material sequenced was thymus tissue. The receptors were sampled from a girl under three years old with a congenital heart defect but otherwise immunologically healthy. CDR3s include the opening cysteine and the closing phenylalanine or tryptophan. Fields, in order: V gene, clone size, D gene, J gene, CDR3 DNA, CDR3 protein. A D gene is named only where the DNA matches it firmly. The size entry is marked missing in some rows and otherwise reads once, few, many or a size class.

V: TRBV6-5; size: -; D: -; J: TRBJ2-3; DNA: TGTGCCAGCAGTTGCCCCTACACAGATACGCAGTATTTT; CDR3: CASSCPYTDTQYF
V: TRBV6-1; size: -; D: TRBD1; J: TRBJ1-1; DNA: TGTGCCAGCAGTGATCCGGACAGGACTGAAGCTTTCTTT; CDR3: CASSDPDRTEAFF
V: TRBV12-2; size: -; D: -; J: TRBJ2-5; DNA: TGTGCAAGTCGCCGCTATTACGGGACTAGCGGGAATCTGGAGGCGGAGACCCAGTACTTC; CDR3: CASRRYYGTSGNLEAETQYF
V: TRBV29-1; size: -; D: -; J: TRBJ1-2; DNA: TGCAGCGTTGAGGGGCAGGAACACGCCCTGGGCTATGGCTACACCTTC; CDR3: CSVEGQEHALGYGYTF
V: TRBV6-5; size: -; D: -; J: TRBJ1-2; DNA: TGTGCCAGCAGCCCAGGGATTAGGGTGGACTATGGCTACACCTTC; CDR3: CASSPGIRVDYGYTF
V: TRBV28; size: -; D: -; J: TRBJ2-2; DNA: TGTGCCAGCCGACGGAGGCAGTCCGGGGAGCTGTTTTTT; CDR3: CASRRRQSGELFF
V: TRBV5-6; size: -; D: TRBD1; J: TRBJ2-7; DNA: TGTGCCAGCAGACGGAAGGGACAGGGAGAAATCTACGAGCAGTACTTC; CDR3: CASRRKGQGEIYEQYF
V: TRBV15; size: -; D: -; J: TRBJ1-1; DNA: TGTGCCACCAGCAGCCGGACAGAGGGGTACACTGAAGCTTTCTTT; CDR3: CATSSRTEGYTEAFF
V: TRBV7-6; size: -; D: -; J: TRBJ2-7; DNA: TGTGCCAGCAGCTCCTATATTCAGCCGACAGAAGGTTTATCCTACGAGCAGTACTTC; CDR3: CASSSYIQPTEGLSYEQYF
V: TRBV11-2; size: -; D: -; J: TRBJ2-7; DNA: TGTGCCAGCAGCTCCCTGCAGGGTTCTTGGACCTGGGAGTACTTC; CDR3: CASSSLQGSWTWEYF
V: TRBV19; size: -; D: TRBD2; J: TRBJ2-3; DNA: TGTGCCACGGGGGGAGGAGCGCAGTATTTT; CDR3: CATGGGAQYF
V: TRBV7-9; size: -; D: -; J: TRBJ1-2; DNA: TGTGCCAGCAGCTTAGTGTGGGGGAGCACCAAGAGCCGGGGTTTC; CDR3: CASSLVWGSTKSRGF
V: TRBV15; size: -; D: -; J: TRBJ2-2; DNA: TGTGCCACCAGCAGAGTGGGGGCTTTGGACGGGGAGCTGTTTTTT; CDR3: CATSRVGALDGELFF
V: TRBV4-1; size: -; D: -; J: TRBJ2-3; DNA: TGCGCCAGCAGGGAGAGGTCCCCGGACAAGAGCACAGATACGCAGTATTTT; CDR3: CASRERSPDKSTDTQYF
V: TRBV7-9; size: -; D: -; J: TRBJ1-2; DNA: TGTGCCAGCAGCTTAGCTCCTCGGAGGAGACTCTATGGCTACACCTTC; CDR3: CASSLAPRRRLYGYTF
V: TRBV5-4; size: -; D: TRBD1; J: TRBJ2-7; DNA: TGTGCCAGCAGCTCGGGACAGGGGTCCAACGAGCAGTACTTC; CDR3: CASSSGQGSNEQYF
V: TRBV9; size: once; D: TRBD1; J: TRBJ1-2; DNA: TGTGCCAGCAGTCCTGGGACAGGGGACTATGGCTACACCTTC; CDR3: CASSPGTGDYGYTF
V: TRBV4-1; size: once; D: -; J: TRBJ1-1; DNA: TGCGCCAGCAGCCAAGCGTGGAGGGTGAACACTGAAGCTTTCTTT; CDR3: CASSQAWRVNTEAFF
V: TRBV18; size: -; D: -; J: TRBJ2-5; DNA: TGTGCCAGCTCAGGGCTGTGGGAGACCCAGTACTTC; CDR3: CASSGLWETQYF
V: TRBV5-1; size: -; D: -; J: TRBJ1-1; DNA: TGCGCCAGCAGCTTGACAGAGTCTAATGAAGCTTTCTTT; CDR3: CASSLTESNEAFF
V: TRBV30; size: -; D: TRBD1; J: TRBJ1-1; DNA: TGTGCCTGGAGTCCCAGGACAGGGAAAGAGTCTAATGAGGGCTACACTGAAGCTTTCTTT; CDR3: CAWSPRTGKESNEGYTEAFF
V: TRBV28; size: -; D: TRBD2; J: TRBJ2-3; DNA: TGTGCCAGCAGCCCCAAAGGCGGGAGTTCCGATACGCAGTATTTT; CDR3: CASSPKGGSSDTQYF
V: TRBV7-8; size: -; D: TRBD1; J: TRBJ2-7; DNA: TGTGCCAGCAGCTTAGTATCCTGGGACAGGGTATTTTGCGAGCAGTACTTC; CDR3: CASSLVSWDRVFCEQYF
V: TRBV11-3; size: -; D: TRBD1; J: TRBJ1-4; DNA: TGTGCCAGCACCGAGGGGGCTACAACTAATGAAAAACTGTTTTTT; CDR3: CASTEGATTNEKLFF
V: TRBV7-2; size: -; D: -; J: TRBJ2-5; DNA: TGTGCCAGCAGCTTAGCCAATGAAAAACACTCCCCGGGATTCCAAGAGACCCAGTACTTC; CDR3: CASSLANEKHSPGFQETQYF
V: TRBV5-8; size: -; D: TRBD1; J: TRBJ2-7; DNA: TGTGCCAGCAGCTTGAGCAGGGGGAGAGACGAGCAGTACTTC; CDR3: CASSLSRGRDEQYF
V: TRBV19; size: -; D: TRBD1; J: TRBJ1-1; DNA: TGTGCCACAAGACCCAGGGGGCACCTAAAGAACACTGAAGCTTTCTTT; CDR3: CATRPRGHLKNTEAFF
V: TRBV7-9; size: -; D: -; J: TRBJ2-4; DNA: TGTGCCAGCAGCTTAGAACCAGGGGGGTACATTCAGTACTTC; CDR3: CASSLEPGGYIQYF
V: TRBV27; size: -; D: -; J: TRBJ1-2; DNA: TGTGCCAGCAGTTTACTCGAGGGGGGGGGCTACACCTTC; CDR3: CASSLLEGGGYTF
V: TRBV18; size: -; D: -; J: TRBJ2-1; DNA: TGTGCCAGCTCACCACAATCGTGGCGGTCCTACAATGAGCAGTTCTTC; CDR3: CASSPQSWRSYNEQFF
V: TRBV7-9; size: -; D: TRBD1; J: TRBJ2-6; DNA: TGTGCCAGCAGCTTAGGCCAGGGGGCCGGTGGGGCCAACGTCCTGACTTTC; CDR3: CASSLGQGAGGANVLTF
V: TRBV11-3; size: -; D: TRBD2; J: TRBJ2-6; DNA: TGTGCCAGCAGCTTAGATCAGGCCCCTAGCGGGAGCTCTGGGGCCAACGTCCTGACTTTC; CDR3: CASSLDQAPSGSSGANVLTF
V: TRBV5-8; size: -; D: -; J: TRBJ2-7; DNA: TGTGCCAGCAGCTTGGAGGCGACTAGGACCTACGAGCAGTACTTC; CDR3: CASSLEATRTYEQYF
V: TRBV18; size: once; D: -; J: TRBJ2-3; DNA: TGTGCCAGCTCACCCATCGCAGATACGCAGTATTTT; CDR3: CASSPIADTQYF
V: TRBV27; size: -; D: TRBD2; J: TRBJ2-7; DNA: TGTGCCAGCAGCCTCTCCGTGATTCCTAGCGGGGGTACCTACGAGCAGTACTTC; CDR3: CASSLSVIPSGGTYEQYF
V: TRBV5-6; size: -; D: -; J: TRBJ1-5; DNA: TGTGCCAGCAGCTTAGTGGGCCAACCCAATCAGCCCCAGCATTTT; CDR3: CASSLVGQPNQPQHF
V: TRBV5-1; size: -; D: TRBD1; J: TRBJ1-3; DNA: TGCGCCAGCAGCTTGATGGAGGGACAGCCCTCTGGAAACACCATATATTTT; CDR3: CASSLMEGQPSGNTIYF
V: TRBV5-6; size: -; D: TRBD1; J: TRBJ2-3; DNA: TGTGCCAGCAGCTCTTCCGGGACAGACCTCACAGATACGCAGTATTTT; CDR3: CASSSSGTDLTDTQYF
V: TRBV15; size: -; D: -; J: TRBJ1-2; DNA: TGTGCCACCAGCAGAGATTCAAGCGTTAACAGGATCTATGGCTACACCTTC; CDR3: CATSRDSSVNRIYGYTF
V: TRBV5-1; size: -; D: -; J: TRBJ2-7; DNA: TGCGCCAGCAGCTTGGAGACCTCTAGCGAGGCCTACGAGCAGTACTTC; CDR3: CASSLETSSEAYEQYF
V: TRBV5-1; size: -; D: TRBD2; J: TRBJ2-7; DNA: TGCGCCAGCAGCTGCGGGGGGTTGTCGTACGAGCAGTACTTC; CDR3: CASSCGGLSYEQYF
V: TRBV5-1; size: -; D: TRBD1; J: TRBJ2-5; DNA: TGCGCCAGCAGCTCCGGACAGGGGCCCGATATTTACCAAGAGACCCAGTACTTC; CDR3: CASSSGQGPDIYQETQYF
V: TRBV5-1; size: -; D: -; J: TRBJ2-1; DNA: TGCGCCAGCAGCCGCTGGGGCGAGTCACTCTACAATGAGCAGTTCTTC; CDR3: CASSRWGESLYNEQFF
V: TRBV5-6; size: -; D: -; J: TRBJ1-1; DNA: TGTGCCAGCAGCACGGAGCGAGTCACTGAAGCTTTCTTT; CDR3: CASSTERVTEAFF
V: TRBV28; size: -; D: -; J: TRBJ2-7; DNA: TGTGCCAGCAGTCTTATCCGACTGGAGGGTTCCTACGAGCAGTACTTC; CDR3: CASSLIRLEGSYEQYF
V: TRBV6-5; size: -; D: -; J: TRBJ2-1; DNA: TGTGCCAGCACCCCGCTCGGGGGAGAGCAGTTCTTC; CDR3: CASTPLGGEQFF
V: TRBV5-1; size: few; D: -; J: TRBJ2-7; DNA: TGCGCCAGCAGCTTTAGCGGTGTGGGGTACGAGCAGTACTTC; CDR3: CASSFSGVGYEQYF
V: TRBV5-5; size: -; D: -; J: TRBJ1-5; DNA: TGTGCCAGCAGCTTTCAGCCGGGACTTTCTTCCCATCAGCCCCAGCATTTT; CDR3: CASSFQPGLSSHQPQHF
V: TRBV30; size: -; D: -; J: TRBJ2-1; DNA: TGTGCCTGGAGTGCCCTAGCGCCCTCCTACAATGAGCAGTTCTTC; CDR3: CAWSALAPSYNEQFF
V: TRBV10-3; size: -; D: -; J: TRBJ2-7; DNA: TGTGCCATCAGTGAGGGGCGGGAGCAGTACTTC; CDR3: CAISEGREQYF
V: TRBV6-6; size: -; D: TRBD1; J: TRBJ1-5; DNA: TGTGCCAGCAGAACAGGGGTAAATCAGCCCCAGCATTTT; CDR3: CASRTGVNQPQHF
V: TRBV7-8; size: -; D: TRBD2; J: TRBJ2-3; DNA: TGTGCCAGCAGCCCCCGTGGGGGGAGCGGGAGTACAGATACGCAGTATTTT; CDR3: CASSPRGGSGSTDTQYF
V: TRBV9; size: -; D: -; J: TRBJ2-7; DNA: TGTGCCAGCAGCCAATTCTACGAGCAGTACTTC; CDR3: CASSQFYEQYF